This T cell receptor beta chain derives from a study of CD8 T cells in Susac syndrome. Reverse transcription of roughly 0.45 to 1 ug RNA used random hexamers. TCRdb re-called the immunoSEQ multiplex PCR reads with MiXCR, one entry per CDR3 protein. The repertoire includes 150,000 to 200,000 distinct CDR3 sequences, approximately 93% of them detected once, and approximately 0.09% sits in the top ten. This TCR was sampled from a human donor with multiple sclerosis. The sequenced sample was CD4+ T cells from PBMCs.

In nucleotides, the CDR3 is TGTGCCAGTAGCCCCCAAGCTGGAAACACCATATATTTT. This sequence encodes CASSPQAGNTIYF. The chain has TRBV19 and TRBJ1-3; no reliable D call. CDR1 and CDR2 (germline): LNHDA, SQIVND (reference sequence). The ends were cut back, 6 bases at V and 2 bases at J, with 8 bases in the middle. This CDR3 is 13 amino acids long. Variable domain in full (rest from reference TRBV19 and TRBJ1-3): DGGITQSPKYLFRKEGQNVTLSCEQNLNHDAMYWYRQDPGQGLRLIYYSQIVNDFQKGDIAEGYSVSREKKESFPLTVTSAQKNPTAFYLCASSPQAGNTIYFGEGSWLTVV.